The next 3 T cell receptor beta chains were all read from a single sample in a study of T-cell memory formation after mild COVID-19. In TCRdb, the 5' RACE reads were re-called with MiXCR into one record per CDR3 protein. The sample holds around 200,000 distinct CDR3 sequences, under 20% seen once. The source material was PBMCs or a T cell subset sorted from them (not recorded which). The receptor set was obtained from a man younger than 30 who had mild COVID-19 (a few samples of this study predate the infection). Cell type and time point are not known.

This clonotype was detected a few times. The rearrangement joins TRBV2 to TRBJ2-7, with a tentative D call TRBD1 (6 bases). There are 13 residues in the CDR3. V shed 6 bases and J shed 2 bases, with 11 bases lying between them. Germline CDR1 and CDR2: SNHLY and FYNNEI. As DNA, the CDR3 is TGTGCCAGCAGGATGGACAGTGCCTACGAGCAGTACGTC. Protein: CASRMDSAYEQYV.

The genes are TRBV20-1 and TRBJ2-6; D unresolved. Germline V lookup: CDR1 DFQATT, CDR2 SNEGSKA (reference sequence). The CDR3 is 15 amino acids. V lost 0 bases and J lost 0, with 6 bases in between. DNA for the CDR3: TGCAGTGCTAGAGAAAGGTCCTCTGGGGCCAACGTCCTGACTTTC. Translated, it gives CSARERSSGANVLTF.

The CDR3 protein is CASSLPRTGAGGSPLHF. CDR3 coding DNA: TGTGCCAGCAGTTTACCCAGGACAGGGGCTGGGGGTTCACCCCTCCACTTT. The chain uses TRBV28 and TRBJ1-6; 9 bases line up with TRBD1. Trimming cost V 2 bases and J 9 bases; bases outside gene matches: 11. CDR1 and CDR2 (germline): MDHEN, SYDVKM. The CDR3 totals 17 residues.